This T cell receptor (beta chain) was retrieved from a study of shared clonotypes between healthy human individuals (dated by TCRdb to about 2020). Regarding the complete study: The cohort included a few men and two women between 18 and 49 years of age. For each donor, CD4 naive and CD4 memory were each run on three plates, CD8 naive on two plates, and CD8 memory on one plate. To estimate repertoire size and how much clonotypes are shared between individuals, the study performed deep sequencing of blood TCR repertoires from roughly five healthy adults. Libraries were prepared and TCR repertoires were sequenced by different laboratories using diverse techniques, in order to increase sequencing depth and limit assay-specific biases. Between about 0.85 and 9.5 billion PBMCs per donor were obtained by leukapheresis. On the study overall, not on this receptor specifically: Compared with non-shared clonotypes, clonotypes shared by all four sorted-subset donors had higher generation probabilities. Sampling was restricted to blood, and TCR repertoires in tissue are likely to differ from TCR repertoires in blood. Even with the large sequencing depth, rarefaction of the sorted-subset datasets indicated that sequencing was incomplete. About 4.5% of naive CD4, around 3.5% of naive CD8, about 2.4% of memory CD4, and less than 0.45% of memory CD8 clonotypes were shared across a few donors. Pairwise subsampling indicated that sequencing depth was expected to affect the degree of clonotype sharing among donors. Because the study included only a small number of donors, the genetic and exposure-history diversity represented was limited. Naive subsets generally had larger estimated clonotype richness than memory subsets did.

With regard to this clone: No cognate antigen has been identified for it. Qualities for individual bases were not recorded, and no much larger clone is one base off.

Using the deep immunoSEQ assay, TCR CDR3 regions were amplified from genomic DNA by multiplex PCR. For each cell subset, the extracted genomic DNA was distributed evenly across all wells of several immunoSEQ 96-well plates, and each plate served as one replicate. For sorted subsets, approximately 200 ng of genomic DNA, equivalent to tens of thousands of T cell genomes, went into each replicate PCR. Purified libraries were quantified with a Qubit 3.0 fluorometer, sized on a Bioanalyzer 2100, and re-quantified with the KAPA Library Quantification kit. Each immunoSEQ 96-well plate was sequenced on its own single-read 150-cycle Illumina NextSeq 550 flow cell. As for how the authors treated the data: Because the immunoSEQ output included only junctional sequences and no quality scores, the filtering could not be the same as the filtering used for full-length reads. To assign V/J genes and CDR3, sequences were annotated against IMGT germline references using PyIR, a Python wrapper for IgBLAST v1.9. Reads were removed for weak V/J assignments (E-value above 1e-6), missing CDR3, stop codons, out-of-frame junctions, or ambiguous translated residues. V3J clonotypes were defined by identical inferred V gene, J gene, and CDR3 amino acid sequence. To compute the percentage overlap between repertoires, the number of shared unique clonotypes was divided by the size of the smaller repertoire. Richness of each repertoire was evaluated using RTK rarefaction, the Chao1 estimator, and Recon v2.1 estimates of unobserved clonotypes. OLGA was used to compute generation probabilities for all TCRbeta clonotypes that the gDNA method yielded from four donors. As stored in TCRdb, this immuneACCESS dataset retains in-frame rearrangements with V and J assigned. A fraction of the clones does not appear; measured against another copy, unresolved V genes explain less than half of the discrepancy, and the remainder lacks a known reason. The V and J calls and the clone size are those of that table, but D and trimming were determined from the DNA. This sample gives a few million clones in total; roughly 93% of them show up just once. 0.35% to 0.5% of the sample lies in the top ten.

The donors were healthy, HIV-negative adults who had no recently reported acute infections or vaccinations. Every donor was a Caucasian adult living in Nashville, Tennessee, USA. Magnetic negative selection was used to enrich CD4+ T cells, after which naive cells were positively selected on CD45RA and the negative fraction became the memory subset. After blood collection by leukapheresis, PBMCs were isolated using Ficoll-Histopaque density gradient centrifugation and then cryopreserved in the vapor phase of liquid nitrogen. Analytical flow cytometry was used to check the purity and quantity of every magnetically sorted T cell population. From each sorted fraction, genomic DNA was isolated and quantified by UV absorbance on a Nanodrop 2000c. Based on the germline V gene, the CDR1 and CDR2 sequences are MDHEN and SYDVKM. From cysteine to phenylalanine, the CDR3 is 18 amino acids long. Here the CDR3 DNA is all that survives: 54 bases in frame from base 1. The V end gives up 6 bases and the J end 0 bases, leaving 14 bases in the junction not matched to a gene.

Sequencing was performed on naive CD4+ T cells from PBMCs. The cell subset or site label of this sample denotes: CD45RA+ positively selected. This TCR was sampled from a man aged 18 to 35 in good health. Some clones in this sample may be carry-over from other donors' samples. This chain is built from TRBV28 and TRBJ1-5, and 7 junctional nucleotides match TRBD1. The DNA reads TGTGCCAGCAGCCAGACAGGGCGCCAAGTGGATAGCAATCAGCCCCAGCATTTT. It translates as CASSQTGRQVDSNQPQHF.